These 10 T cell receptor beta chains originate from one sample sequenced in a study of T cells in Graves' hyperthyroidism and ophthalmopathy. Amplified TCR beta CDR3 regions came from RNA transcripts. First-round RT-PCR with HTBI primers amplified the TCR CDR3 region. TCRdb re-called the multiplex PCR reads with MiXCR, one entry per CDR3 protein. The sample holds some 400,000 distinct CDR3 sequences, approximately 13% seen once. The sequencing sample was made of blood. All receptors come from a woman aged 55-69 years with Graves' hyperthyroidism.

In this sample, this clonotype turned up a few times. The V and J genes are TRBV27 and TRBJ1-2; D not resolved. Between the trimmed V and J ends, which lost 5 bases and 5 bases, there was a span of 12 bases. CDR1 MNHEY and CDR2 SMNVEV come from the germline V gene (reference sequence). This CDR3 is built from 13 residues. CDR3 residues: CASSQRHNYGYTF. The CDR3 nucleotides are TGTGCCAGCAGTCAGCGTCACAATTATGGCTACACCTTC.

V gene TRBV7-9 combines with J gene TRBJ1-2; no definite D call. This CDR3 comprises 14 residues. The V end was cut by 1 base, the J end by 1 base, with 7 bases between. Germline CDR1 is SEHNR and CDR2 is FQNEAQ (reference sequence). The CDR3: CASSLDRFNYGYTF. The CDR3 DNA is TGTGCCAGCAGCTTAGACAGATTTAACTATGGCTACACCTTC.

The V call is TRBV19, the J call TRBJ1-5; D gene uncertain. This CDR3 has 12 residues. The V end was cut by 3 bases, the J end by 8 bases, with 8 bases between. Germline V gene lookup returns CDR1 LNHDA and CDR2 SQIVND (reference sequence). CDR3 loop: CASSMDSKPQHF. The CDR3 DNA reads TGTGCCAGTAGTATGGACTCAAAGCCCCAGCATTTT. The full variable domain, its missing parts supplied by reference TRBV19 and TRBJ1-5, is DGGITQSPKYLFRKEGQNVTLSCEQNLNHDAMYWYRQDPGQGLRLIYYSQIVNDFQKGDIAEGYSVSREKKESFPLTVTSAQKNPTAFYLCASSMDSKPQHFGDGTRLSIL.

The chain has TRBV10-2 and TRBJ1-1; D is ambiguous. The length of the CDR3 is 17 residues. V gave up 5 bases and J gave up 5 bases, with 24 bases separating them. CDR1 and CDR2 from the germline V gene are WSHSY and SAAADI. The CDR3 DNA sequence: TGCGCCAGCAGTCACACCCCGCGACCGGGCGCTGAGACTGAAGCTTTCTTT. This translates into CASSHTPRPGAETEAFF.

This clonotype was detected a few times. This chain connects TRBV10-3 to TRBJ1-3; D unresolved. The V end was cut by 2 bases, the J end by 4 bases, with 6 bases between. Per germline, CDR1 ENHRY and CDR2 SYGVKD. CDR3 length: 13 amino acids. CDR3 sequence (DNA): TGTGCCATCAGTGAGAGGTCGGGAAACACCATATATTTT. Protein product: CAISERSGNTIYF.

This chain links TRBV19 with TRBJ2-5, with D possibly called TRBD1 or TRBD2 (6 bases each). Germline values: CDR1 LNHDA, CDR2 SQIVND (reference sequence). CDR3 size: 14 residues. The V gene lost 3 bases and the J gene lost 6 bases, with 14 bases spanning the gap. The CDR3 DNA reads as TGTGCCAGTAGTATCTGGGGGGCTTTTAAGACCCAGTACTTC. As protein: CASSIWGAFKTQYF.

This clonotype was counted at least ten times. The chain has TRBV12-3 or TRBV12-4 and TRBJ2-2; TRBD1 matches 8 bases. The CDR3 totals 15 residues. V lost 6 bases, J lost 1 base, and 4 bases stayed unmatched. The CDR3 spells CASSGQGVNTGELFF. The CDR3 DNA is TGTGCCAGCAGCGGACAGGGTGTGAACACCGGGGAGCTGTTTTTT.

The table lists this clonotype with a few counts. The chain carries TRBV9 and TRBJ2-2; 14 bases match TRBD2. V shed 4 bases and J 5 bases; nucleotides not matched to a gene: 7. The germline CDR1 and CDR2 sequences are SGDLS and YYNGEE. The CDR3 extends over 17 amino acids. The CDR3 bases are TGTGCCAGCAGCAAGACTAGCGGGAGGGGATGGACCGGGGAGCTGTTTTTT. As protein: CASSKTSGRGWTGELFF.

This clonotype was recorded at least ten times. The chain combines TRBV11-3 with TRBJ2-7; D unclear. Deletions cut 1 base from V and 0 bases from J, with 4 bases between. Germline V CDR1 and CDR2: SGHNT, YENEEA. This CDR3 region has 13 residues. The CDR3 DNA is TGTGCCAGCAGCTTAGGGGCCTCCTACGAGCAGTACTTC. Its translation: CASSLGASYEQYF.

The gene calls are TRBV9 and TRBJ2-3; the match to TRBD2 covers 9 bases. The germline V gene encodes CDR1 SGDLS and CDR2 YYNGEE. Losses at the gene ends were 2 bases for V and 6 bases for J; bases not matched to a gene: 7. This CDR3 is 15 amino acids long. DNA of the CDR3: TGTGCCAGCAGCGTGGGCGGGAGGGCCCTGGATACGCAGTATTTT. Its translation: CASSVGGRALDTQYF.